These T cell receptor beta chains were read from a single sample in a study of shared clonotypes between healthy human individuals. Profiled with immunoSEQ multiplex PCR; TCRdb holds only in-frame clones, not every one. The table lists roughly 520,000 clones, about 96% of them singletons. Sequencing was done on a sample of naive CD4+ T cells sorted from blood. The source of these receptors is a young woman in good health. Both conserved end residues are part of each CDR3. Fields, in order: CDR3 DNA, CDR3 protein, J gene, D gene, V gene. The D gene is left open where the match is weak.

CDR3nt: TGCGCCAGCAGTGAGTCGCGGGGACAAGAGACCCAGTACTTC
CDR3aa: CASSESRGQETQYF
j_gene: TRBJ2-5
d_gene: .
v_gene: TRBV10-1

CDR3nt: TGTGCCAGCTCACCACCGAAGGGACAGGGAAAGAGCAATCAGCCCCAGCATTTT
CDR3aa: CASSPPKGQGKSNQPQHF
j_gene: TRBJ1-5
d_gene: TRBD1
v_gene: TRBV18

CDR3nt: TGTGCCAGCAGCCAAGGGACAGCGGGGACTTTAGCTTTCTTT
CDR3aa: CASSQGTAGTLAFF
j_gene: TRBJ1-1
d_gene: TRBD1
v_gene: TRBV16

CDR3nt: TGTGCCAGCAGTGGACCGTCTCTGTATAGCAATCAGCCCCAGCATTTT
CDR3aa: CASSGPSLYSNQPQHF
j_gene: TRBJ1-5
d_gene: .
v_gene: TRBV6-4

CDR3nt: TGCGCCAGCAGCTTGTCTCAGGGCGATGGCTACACCTTC
CDR3aa: CASSLSQGDGYTF
j_gene: TRBJ1-2
d_gene: .
v_gene: TRBV5-1

CDR3nt: TGCGCCAGCAGCTTGATCAGGGAGACCCAGTACTTC
CDR3aa: CASSLIRETQYF
j_gene: TRBJ2-5
d_gene: .
v_gene: TRBV5-1

CDR3nt: TGCAGCGTTGAGGAGGCACACTCGAGGACTGAAGCTTTCTTT
CDR3aa: CSVEEAHSRTEAFF
j_gene: TRBJ1-1
d_gene: .
v_gene: TRBV29-1

CDR3nt: TGTGCCAGCAACCGAGGAGAGTTGGAGCAGTTCTTC
CDR3aa: CASNRGELEQFF
j_gene: TRBJ2-1
d_gene: .
v_gene: TRBV2

CDR3nt: TGTGCCAGCAGCTCCATGGGGGGCTTGAACACTGAAGCTTTCTTT
CDR3aa: CASSSMGGLNTEAFF
j_gene: TRBJ1-1
d_gene: .
v_gene: TRBV6-5

CDR3nt: TGTGCCAGCAGTTTAAAAGCCGGCTCCTACAATGAGCAGTTCTTC
CDR3aa: CASSLKAGSYNEQFF
j_gene: TRBJ2-1
d_gene: .
v_gene: TRBV27

CDR3nt: TGTGCCAGCAGCTTTAGGGGACCTAACACCGGGGAGCTGTTTTTT
CDR3aa: CASSFRGPNTGELFF
j_gene: TRBJ2-2
d_gene: .
v_gene: TRBV5-4

CDR3nt: TGTGCCAGCAGCTTAGTTAAGTTCAGTTCTAACTATGGCTACACCTTC
CDR3aa: CASSLVKFSSNYGYTF
j_gene: TRBJ1-2
d_gene: .
v_gene: TRBV7-9

CDR3nt: TGTGCCAGCAGCTTAGACGGGACTAGCGGCTACAATGAGCAGTTCTTC
CDR3aa: CASSLDGTSGYNEQFF
j_gene: TRBJ2-1
d_gene: TRBD2
v_gene: TRBV11-2

CDR3nt: TGTGCCAGCAGTTTGAGGGGGGACCGCTCCTACGAGCAGTACTTC
CDR3aa: CASSLRGDRSYEQYF
j_gene: TRBJ2-7
d_gene: .
v_gene: TRBV28

CDR3nt: TGCAGCGTTGGTCCGTTAGATTCCTACGAGCAGTACTTC
CDR3aa: CSVGPLDSYEQYF
j_gene: TRBJ2-7
d_gene: .
v_gene: TRBV29-1

CDR3nt: TGCGCCAGCAGCGGACAGGGACAGAACTATGGCTACACCTTC
CDR3aa: CASSGQGQNYGYTF
j_gene: TRBJ1-2
d_gene: TRBD1
v_gene: TRBV5-1

CDR3nt: TGTGCCAGCAGCTTCCAGTGGGCCTACGAGCAGTACTTC
CDR3aa: CASSFQWAYEQYF
j_gene: TRBJ2-7
d_gene: .
v_gene: TRBV5-5

CDR3nt: TGTGCCAGTAGGGACTATGGAGATACGCAGTATTTT
CDR3aa: CASRDYGDTQYF
j_gene: TRBJ2-3
d_gene: .
v_gene: TRBV19

CDR3nt: TGCGCCAGCAGCCCGGGAGTAGCGGGAGGTGAGCAGTACTTC
CDR3aa: CASSPGVAGGEQYF
j_gene: TRBJ2-7
d_gene: TRBD2
v_gene: TRBV5-1